This T cell receptor (beta chain) was observed in a study of blood T cell repertoires in COVID-19. The repertoire was sequenced with immunoSEQ multiplex PCR; TCRdb's copy has only in-frame clones and lacks some. The sample contains roughly 150,000 clones, around 83% of which appear only once. Sequencing was performed on peripheral blood. This clonotype was obtained from a woman between 45 and 65 years old with COVID-19, enrolled during active disease.

The CDR3 region has the DNA TGTGCCAGCGGGCCGGGGTTCGCAACTAATGAAAAACTGTTTTTT. It codes for CASGPGFATNEKLFF. The V and J genes are TRBV9 and TRBJ1-4, with D unresolved. This CDR3 is built from 15 residues. The V end was cut by 7 bases, the J end by 0 bases, with 13 bases between. Germline V gene sequence: CDR1 SGDLS, CDR2 YYNGEE.